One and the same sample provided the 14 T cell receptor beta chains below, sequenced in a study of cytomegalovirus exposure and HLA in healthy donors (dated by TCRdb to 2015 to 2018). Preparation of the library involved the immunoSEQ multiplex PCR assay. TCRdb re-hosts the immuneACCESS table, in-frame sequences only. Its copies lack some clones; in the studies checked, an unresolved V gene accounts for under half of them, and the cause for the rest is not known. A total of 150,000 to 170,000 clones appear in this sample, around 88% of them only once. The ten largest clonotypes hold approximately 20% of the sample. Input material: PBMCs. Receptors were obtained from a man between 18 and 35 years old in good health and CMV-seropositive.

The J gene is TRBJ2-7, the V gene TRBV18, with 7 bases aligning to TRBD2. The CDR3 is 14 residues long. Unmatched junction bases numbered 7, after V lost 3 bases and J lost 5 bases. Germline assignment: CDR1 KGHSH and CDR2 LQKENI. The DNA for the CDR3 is TGTGCCAGCTCACCCCGGGGAGGGCCGGACGAGCAGTACTTC. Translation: CASSPRGGPDEQYF.

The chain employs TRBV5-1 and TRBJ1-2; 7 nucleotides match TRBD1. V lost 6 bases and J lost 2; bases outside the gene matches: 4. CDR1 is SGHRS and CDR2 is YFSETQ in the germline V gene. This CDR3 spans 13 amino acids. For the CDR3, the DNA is TGCGCCAGCACGGAGGGGGCGAACTATGGCTACACCTTC. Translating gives CASTEGANYGYTF.

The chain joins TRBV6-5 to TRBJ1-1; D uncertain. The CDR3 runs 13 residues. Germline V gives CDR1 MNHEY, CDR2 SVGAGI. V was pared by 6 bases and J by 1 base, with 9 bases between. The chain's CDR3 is CASRGVGNTEAFF. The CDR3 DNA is TGTGCCAGCAGGGGCGTGGGGAACACTGAAGCTTTCTTT.

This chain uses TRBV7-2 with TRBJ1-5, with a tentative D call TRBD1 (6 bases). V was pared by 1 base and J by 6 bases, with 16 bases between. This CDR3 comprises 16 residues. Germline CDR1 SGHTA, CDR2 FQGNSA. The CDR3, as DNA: TGTGCCAGCAGCTTAGGACAGGCCGCGGGGGGTCAGCCCCAGCATTTT. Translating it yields CASSLGQAAGGQPQHF. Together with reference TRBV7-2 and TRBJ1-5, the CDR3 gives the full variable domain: GAGVSQSPSNKVTEKGKDVELRCDPISGHTALYWYRQSLGQGLEFLIYFQGNSAPDKSGLPSDRFSAERTGGSVSTLTIQRTQQEDSAVYLCASSLGQAAGGQPQHFGDGTRLSIL.

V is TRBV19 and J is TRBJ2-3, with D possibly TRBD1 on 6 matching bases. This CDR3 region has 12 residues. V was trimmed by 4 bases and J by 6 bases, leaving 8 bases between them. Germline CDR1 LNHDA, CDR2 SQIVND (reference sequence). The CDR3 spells CASSTDRDTQYF. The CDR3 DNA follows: TGTGCCAGTAGTACCGACAGGGATACGCAGTATTTT.

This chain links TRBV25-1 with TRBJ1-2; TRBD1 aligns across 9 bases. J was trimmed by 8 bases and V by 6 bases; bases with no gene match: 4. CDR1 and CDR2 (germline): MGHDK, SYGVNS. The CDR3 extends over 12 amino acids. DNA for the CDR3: TGTGCCAGCAGGACAGGGGGGTTGGGCTACACCTTC. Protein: CASRTGGLGYTF.

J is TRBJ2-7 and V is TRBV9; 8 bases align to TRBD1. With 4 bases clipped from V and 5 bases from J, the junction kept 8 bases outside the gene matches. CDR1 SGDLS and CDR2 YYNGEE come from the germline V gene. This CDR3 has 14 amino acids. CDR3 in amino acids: CASSPQTGVNEQYF. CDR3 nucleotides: TGTGCCAGCAGCCCCCAGACAGGGGTAAACGAGCAGTACTTC. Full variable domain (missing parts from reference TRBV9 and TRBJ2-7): DSGVTQTPKHLITATGQRVTLRCSPRSGDLSVYWYQQSLDQGLQFLIQYYNGEERAKGNILERFSAQQFPDLHSELNLSSLELGDSALYFCASSPQTGVNEQYFGPGTRLTVT.

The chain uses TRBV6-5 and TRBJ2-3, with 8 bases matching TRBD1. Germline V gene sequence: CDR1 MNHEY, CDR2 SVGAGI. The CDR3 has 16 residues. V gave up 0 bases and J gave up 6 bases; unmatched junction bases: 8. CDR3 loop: CASSYSISGGRDTQYF. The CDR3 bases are TGTGCCAGCAGTTACTCGATCTCAGGGGGCAGGGATACGCAGTATTTT.

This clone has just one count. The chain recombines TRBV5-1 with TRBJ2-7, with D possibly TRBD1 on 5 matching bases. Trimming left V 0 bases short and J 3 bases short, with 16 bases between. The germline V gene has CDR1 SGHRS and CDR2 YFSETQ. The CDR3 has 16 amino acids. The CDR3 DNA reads TGCGCCAGCAGCTTGGGGCACGGCAGGGTGGTCTACGAGCAGTACTTC. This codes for CASSLGHGRVVYEQYF.

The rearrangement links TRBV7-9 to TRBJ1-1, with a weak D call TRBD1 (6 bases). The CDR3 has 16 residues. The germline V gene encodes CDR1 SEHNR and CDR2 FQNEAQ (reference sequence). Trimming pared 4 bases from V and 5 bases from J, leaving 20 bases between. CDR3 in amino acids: CASSSLAGWGRTEAFF. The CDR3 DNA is TGTGCCAGCAGCTCCCTCGCAGGGTGGGGGCGGACTGAAGCTTTCTTT.

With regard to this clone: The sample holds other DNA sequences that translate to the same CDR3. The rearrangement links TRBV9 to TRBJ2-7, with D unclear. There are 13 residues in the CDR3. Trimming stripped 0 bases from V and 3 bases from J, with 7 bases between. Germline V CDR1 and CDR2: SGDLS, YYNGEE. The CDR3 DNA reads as TGTGCCAGCAGCGTAGGCGCAGGCTACGAGCAGTACTTC. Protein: CASSVGAGYEQYF.

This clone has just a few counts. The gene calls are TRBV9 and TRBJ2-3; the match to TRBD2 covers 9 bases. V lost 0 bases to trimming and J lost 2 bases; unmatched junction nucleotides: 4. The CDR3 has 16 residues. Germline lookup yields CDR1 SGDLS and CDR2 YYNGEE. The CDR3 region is CASSVGGGAYTDTQYF. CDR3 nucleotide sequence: TGTGCCAGCAGCGTAGGCGGGGGGGCCTACACAGATACGCAGTATTTT.

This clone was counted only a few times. The CDR3: CASSLRDRPRSPLHF. In nucleotides, the CDR3 is TGTGCCAGCAGCCTCCGGGACAGGCCCCGATCACCCCTCCACTTT. The J gene is TRBJ1-6, the V gene TRBV13, with 8 bases fitting TRBD1. CDR3 size: 15 residues. The germline V gene encodes CDR1 PRHDT and CDR2 FYEKMQ (reference sequence). Trimming cost V 5 bases and J 10 bases; bases outside gene matches: 10.

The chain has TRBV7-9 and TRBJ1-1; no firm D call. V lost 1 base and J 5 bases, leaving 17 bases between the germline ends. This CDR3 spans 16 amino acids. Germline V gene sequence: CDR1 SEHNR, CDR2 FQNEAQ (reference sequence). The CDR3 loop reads CASSLGRGEGWTEAFF. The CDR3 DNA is TGTGCCAGCAGCTTAGGGCGCGGGGAGGGTTGGACTGAAGCTTTCTTT.